This paragraph reports one T cell receptor beta chain. Other DNA sequences in this sample translate to the same CDR3. CDR3 length equals 13 residues. Germline CDR1 is LGHDT and CDR2 is YNNKEL (reference sequence). With 2 bases removed from V and 7 bases from J, the gap between germline ends came to 8 bases. Per the original data handling: Amplified reference gene primers provided the basis for estimating nucleated cell counts. Generated by immunoSEQ multiplex PCR, the TCRdb table keeps only in-frame clones and is missing some. V and J calls and clone size come straight from that table; D and trimming were deduced from the DNA. Here the sample spans under 400,000 clones, roughly 89% being singletons. This record comes from a study of blood T cell repertoires in COVID-19. Study in general: COVID-19 samples from acute and convalescent phases originated in the United States, Italy and Spain.

The sequenced material came from peripheral blood. This clonotype was sampled from a woman aged 55 to 70 with COVID-19, enrolled during active disease. The chain has TRBV3-1 (or the pseudogene TRBV3-2) and TRBJ1-4; D may be TRBD1 (5 bases). DNA of the CDR3: TGTGCCAGCAGCCAACAGGGTTCTGAAAAACTGTTTTTT. It translates to CASSQQGSEKLFF.